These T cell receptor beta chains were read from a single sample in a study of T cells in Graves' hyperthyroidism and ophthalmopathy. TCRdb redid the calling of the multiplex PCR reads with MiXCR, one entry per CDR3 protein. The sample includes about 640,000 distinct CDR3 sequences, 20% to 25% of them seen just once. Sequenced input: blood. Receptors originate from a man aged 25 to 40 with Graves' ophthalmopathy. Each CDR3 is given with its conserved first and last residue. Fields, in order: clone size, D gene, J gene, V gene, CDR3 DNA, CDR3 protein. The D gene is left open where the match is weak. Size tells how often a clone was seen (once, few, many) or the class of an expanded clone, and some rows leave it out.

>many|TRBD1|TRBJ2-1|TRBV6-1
TGTGCCTCCCAGGGACAGGTTGAAATCGATGAGCAGTTCTTC
CASQGQVEIDEQFF
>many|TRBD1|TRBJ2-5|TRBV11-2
TGTGCCAGCAGCCCCGACAGGGCTGAGACCCAGTACTTC
CASSPDRAETQYF
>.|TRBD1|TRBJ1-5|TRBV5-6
TGTGCCAGCAGCTTGTCCGGGACAGGGAATTGGTATAGCAATCAGCCCCAGCATTTT
CASSLSGTGNWYSNQPQHF
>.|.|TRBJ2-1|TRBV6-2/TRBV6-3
TGTGCCAGCAGTTACAGGGGGTGGACCAATGAGCAGTTCTTC
CASSYRGWTNEQFF
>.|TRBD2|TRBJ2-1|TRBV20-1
TGCAGTGCTCGGCGGACTAGCGGGAGGGGGAGCTCCTACAATGAGCAGTTCTTC
CSARRTSGRGSSYNEQFF
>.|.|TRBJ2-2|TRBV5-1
TGCGCCAGCAGCTTGGGCGTGGGTGTCGGGGAGCTGTTTTTT
CASSLGVGVGELFF
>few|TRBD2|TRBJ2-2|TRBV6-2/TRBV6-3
TGTGCCAGCAGTTTCCGGACTAGCGGGACCCCCGGGGAGCTGTTTTTT
CASSFRTSGTPGELFF
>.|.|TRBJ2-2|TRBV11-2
TGTGCCAGCAGCTCGATGATACAGGGCTCGGGGGAGCTGTTTTTT
CASSSMIQGSGELFF
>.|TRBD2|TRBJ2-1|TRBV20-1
TGCAGTGCCCTAGCGGGAGACTACTACGAGCAGTTCTTC
CSALAGDYYEQFF
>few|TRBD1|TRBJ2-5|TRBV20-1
TGCAGTGCCAGGACAGGGCCGGGCCAAGAGACCCAGTACTTC
CSARTGPGQETQYF
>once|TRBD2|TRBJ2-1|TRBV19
TGTGCCAGTAGTATGGGACTAGCGGGTTACGGTGAGCAGTTCTTC
CASSMGLAGYGEQFF
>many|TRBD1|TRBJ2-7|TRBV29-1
TGCAGCGTAAGACAGGGATGGAGCTCCTACGAGCAGTACTTC
CSVRQGWSSYEQYF
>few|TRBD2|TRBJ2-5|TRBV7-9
TGTGCCAGCAGCCGGGGACTAGGACAAGAGACCCAGTACTTC
CASSRGLGQETQYF
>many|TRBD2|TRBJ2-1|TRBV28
TGTGCCAGCATCGGGGCGGGAGGGCCATACAATGAGCAGTTCTTC
CASIGAGGPYNEQFF
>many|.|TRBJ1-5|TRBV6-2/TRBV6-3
TGTGCCAGCCGCAGGGACAACAATCAGCCCCAGCATTTT
CASRRDNNQPQHF
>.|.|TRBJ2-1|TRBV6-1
TGTGCCAGCAGTGAAGACTCCCCAAGCTCCTACAATGAGCAGTTATTC
CASSEDSPSSYNEQLF
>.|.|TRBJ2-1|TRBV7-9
TGTGCCAGCAGCACCCCGGAAGGGATTAACAATGAGCAGTTCTTC
CASSTPEGINNEQFF
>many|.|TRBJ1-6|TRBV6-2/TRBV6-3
TGTGCCAGCAGTTACTCGACTGCCGATGGGAATTCACCCCTCCACTTT
CASSYSTADGNSPLHF
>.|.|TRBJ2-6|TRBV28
TGTGCCAGCAGTCCCGCACCAGCTGGGGCCAACGTCCTGACTTTC
CASSPAPAGANVLTF
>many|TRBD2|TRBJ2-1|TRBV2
TGTGCCAGCAGACACACTAGCGGGGGCTACAATGAGCAGTTCTTC
CASRHTSGGYNEQFF
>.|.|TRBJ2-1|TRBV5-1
TGCGCCAGCAGCTTGGTTGCGGTTAGCTCCTACAATGAGCAGTTCTTC
CASSLVAVSSYNEQFF
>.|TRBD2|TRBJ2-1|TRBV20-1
TGCAGTGCTAGCACCGGGACTAGCACCAACAATGAGCAGTTCTTC
CSASTGTSTNNEQFF
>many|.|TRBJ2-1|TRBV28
TGTGCCAGCAGCCCCCAGGGAGAGCGCAATGAGCAGTTCTTC
CASSPQGERNEQFF
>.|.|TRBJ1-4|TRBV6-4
TGTGCCGGCACCGTAACTGGAAGGCACCGTACCTGTGAAAAACTGTTTTTT
CAGTVTGRHRTCEKLFF
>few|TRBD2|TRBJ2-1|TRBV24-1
TGTGCCACCAGTGATTCTACACTAGCGGGGTCCTACAATGAGCAGTTCTTC
CATSDSTLAGSYNEQFF
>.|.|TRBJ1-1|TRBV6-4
TGTGCCAGCAGTCAAGGGTACGGGGAAGCTTTCTTT
CASSQGYGEAFF
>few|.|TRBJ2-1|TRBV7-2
TGTGCCAGCAGCTTAAGTACTACCTACAATGAGCAGTTCTTC
CASSLSTTYNEQFF
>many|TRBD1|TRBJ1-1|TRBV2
TGTGCCAGCAAGAGAATTGACAGGGCGAACACTGAAGCTTTCTTT
CASKRIDRANTEAFF
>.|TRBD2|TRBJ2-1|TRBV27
TGTGCCAGCAGTAAGGCCGGGACTAGCGGGAGCTCTGAGCAGTTCTTC
CASSKAGTSGSSEQFF
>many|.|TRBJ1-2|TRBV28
TGTGCCAGCAGTGCAGACAGCCTCTATGGCTACACCTTC
CASSADSLYGYTF
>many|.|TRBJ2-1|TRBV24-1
TGTGCCACCAGTGTGGCAAACTCCCCTTACAATGAGCAGTTCTTC
CATSVANSPYNEQFF
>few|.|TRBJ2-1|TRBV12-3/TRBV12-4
TGTGCCAGCAGCCCCAGCAGGGGAATCTACAATGAGCAGTTCTTC
CASSPSRGIYNEQFF
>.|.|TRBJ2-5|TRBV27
TGTGCCAGCAGTTTATTGGGCGGGGCGGAGACCCAGTACTTC
CASSLLGGAETQYF
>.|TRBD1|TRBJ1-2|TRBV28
TGTGCCAGCAGAGGTTACCAGGCAGGGGGCGGTGGCTACACCTTC
CASRGYQAGGGGYTF
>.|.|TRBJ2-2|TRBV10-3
TGTGCCATCAGTGATACGGGGAACACCGGGGAGCTGTTTTTT
CAISDTGNTGELFF
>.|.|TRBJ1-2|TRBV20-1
TGCAGTGCTAGGGGCACGGAAGGGAAAAACCTACGGGGCTACACCTTC
CSARGTEGKNLRGYTF
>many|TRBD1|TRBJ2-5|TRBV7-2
TGTGCCAGCAGCACCCGAAAGACAGGGTCAGAGACCCAGTACTTC
CASSTRKTGSETQYF
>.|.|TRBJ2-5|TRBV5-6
TGTGCCAGCAGCTTGGAGCAGCAAGAGACCCAGTACTTC
CASSLEQQETQYF
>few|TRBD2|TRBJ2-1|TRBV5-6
TGTGCCAGCAGCTACCAGACGGGAGGGGGGAGGAATGAGCAGTTCTTC
CASSYQTGGGRNEQFF
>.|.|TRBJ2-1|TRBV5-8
TGTGCCAGCAGCTTGGGGGTTTTTTATGAGCAGTTCTTC
CASSLGVFYEQFF
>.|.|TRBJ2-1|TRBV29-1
TGCAGCGTTGGTCTGCACATCGAGCAGTTCTTC
CSVGLHIEQFF
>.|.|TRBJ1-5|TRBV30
TGTGCCTGGAGCGTAGGACAGCCTAATCAGCCCCAGCATTTT
CAWSVGQPNQPQHF
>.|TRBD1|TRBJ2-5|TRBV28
TGTGCCAGCAGTTTAACAGGGGACAAGGCCCAGTACTTC
CASSLTGDKAQYF
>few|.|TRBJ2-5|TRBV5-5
TGTGCCAGCAGCTTCCTACAGAGCCGGGAGACCCAGTACTTC
CASSFLQSRETQYF
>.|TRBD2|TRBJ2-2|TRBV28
TGTGCCAGCAGTCCCGTGACTAGCGGGAACACCGGGGAGCTGTTTTTT
CASSPVTSGNTGELFF
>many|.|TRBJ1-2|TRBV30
TGTGCCTGGGTGGTAAACTATGGCTACACCTTC
CAWVVNYGYTF
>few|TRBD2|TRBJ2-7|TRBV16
TGTGCCAGCAGCCAATTTGGGCAGGGAGGGGAGCAGTACTTC
CASSQFGQGGEQYF
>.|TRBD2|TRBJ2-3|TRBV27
TGTGCCAGCAGTACCGGACTAGCCACTAGCACAGATACGCAGTATTTT
CASSTGLATSTDTQYF
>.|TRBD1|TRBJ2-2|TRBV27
TGTGCCAGCAGTCGGACAGGGGGGGGTTTCCTTAACACCGGGGAGCTGTTTTTT
CASSRTGGGFLNTGELFF
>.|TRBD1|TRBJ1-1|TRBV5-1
TGCGCCAGCAGCCCTGGGGGGGGACAGGCGACCTTGGGCACTGAAGCTTTCTTT
CASSPGGGQATLGTEAFF
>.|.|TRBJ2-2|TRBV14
TGTGCCAGCAGTGCCGGGGTAGACACCGGGGAGCTGTTTTTT
CASSAGVDTGELFF
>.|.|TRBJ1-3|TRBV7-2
TGTGCCAGCAGCTTAACGTCTGGTGGAAACACCATATATTTT
CASSLTSGGNTIYF
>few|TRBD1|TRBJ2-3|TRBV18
TGTGCCAGCTCACCGGACAGGGGGCGCGTCACAGATACGCAGTATTTT
CASSPDRGRVTDTQYF
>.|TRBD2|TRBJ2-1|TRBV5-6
TGTGCCAGCAGCGCCCGGCTGGCTAGCGGGAGGAGTGAGCAGTTCTTC
CASSARLASGRSEQFF
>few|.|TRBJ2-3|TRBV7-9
TGTGCCAGCAGCTTTCGACAGCAACCCACAGATACGCAGTATTTT
CASSFRQQPTDTQYF